This T cell receptor (beta chain) was sequenced in a study of regulatory T cells in long-lasting Graves disease. Researchers made TCR beta libraries by using iRepertoire HTBI primers and running Arm-PCR on CDR3 regions. Each CDR3 protein gets one entry after TCRdb re-called the multiplex PCR reads with MiXCR. The repertoire holds 550,000 to 700,000 distinct CDR3 sequences, with 15% to 20% as singletons. The CDR3 has 18 amino acids. Trimming stripped 2 bases from V and 0 bases from J, with 15 bases between. Per germline, CDR1 SGHRS and CDR2 YFSETQ. Time point denoted: newly diagnosed GD, antithyroid drugs for less than 3 months. PBMCs provided the RNA from which the TCR library was made. The sample was also linked to a second study, of T cells in Graves' hyperthyroidism and ophthalmopathy.

The material sequenced was peripheral blood mononuclear cells (PBMCs), taken at new diagnosis, from a patient treated with antithyroid drugs. This clonotype was obtained from a man aged 18-30 years with Graves disease. The chain is built from TRBV5-1 and TRBJ2-6; D is unresolved. CDR3 in amino acids: CASSFGPGTHSGANVLTF. CDR3 bases: TGCGCCAGCAGCTTCGGACCCGGCACTCACTCTGGGGCCAACGTCCTGACTTTC.